This TCR beta chain was captured by sequencing in a study of PD-L1 blockade in urothelial cancer. Whole-study context: Men with urothelial cancer arising in the bladder made up most of the 29 patients. Analyses were performed on blood at 3 weeks after treatment start (the second dose) and at 6 weeks.

Assay used: immunoSEQ multiplex PCR; TCRdb lists only in-frame clones, some missing. The data hold about 66,000 clones, with almost 90% observed a single time. The germline gives CDR1 KGHSY, CDR2 FQNENV. V lost 3 bases and J 4 bases, leaving 9 bases between the germline ends. This CDR3 region has 13 residues. This sample's time point: peripheral blood 6 weeks after treatment start. Sampling of each patient yielded between 1 and 8 specimens, collected pretreatment and on-treatment. The sample in question was PBMCs, obtained around atezolizumab (anti-PD-L1) treatment. The V and J genes are TRBV16 and TRBJ1-2; D may be TRBD1 (5 bases). The TCR was taken from a man between 60 and 75 years old with urothelial cancer. The CDR3 DNA sequence: TGTGCCAGCAGCCAGGGGCGCGCCTATGGCTACACCTTC. Protein sequence: CASSQGRAYGYTF.